The 12 T cell receptor beta chains in this list originate from one sample, sequenced in a study of memory CD4+ T cells and cytomegalovirus serostatus. Single viable CD3+CD4+CD8-CD45RO+ cells were sorted as the memory CD4+ T cells. TCRdb's copy holds only in-frame clones and misses some; the assay was immunoSEQ multiplex PCR. The table lists tens of thousands of clones, roughly 73% of them singletons. Sequencing was done on a sample of memory CD4+ T cells from blood. Receptors were obtained from an adult in good health and CMV-seronegative.

The chain carries TRBV5-1 and TRBJ2-5; 12 positions match TRBD2. Germline CDR1 reads SGHRS; CDR2 reads YFSETQ. This CDR3 has 17 amino acids. After removal of 0 bases from V and 4 bases from J, the junction contained 7 bases not matched to a gene. The chain's CDR3 is CASSLASSGGGIETQYF. The CDR3 DNA is TGCGCCAGCAGCTTGGCCTCTAGCGGGGGGGGCATAGAGACCCAGTACTTC.

In this sample, this clone turned up a few times. The V and J genes are TRBV5-6 and TRBJ2-5; 11 nucleotides line up with TRBD1. V dropped 4 bases and J dropped 3; count of bases not matched to a gene: 8. The CDR3 is 16 residues long. The germline V gene has CDR1 SGHDT and CDR2 YYEEEE. This chain's CDR3 is CASSRLDRGREETQYF. CDR3 bases: TGTGCCAGCAGCCGACTGGACAGGGGGCGAGAAGAGACCCAGTACTTC.

The rearrangement links TRBV4-2 to TRBJ2-7; D tentatively fits TRBD1 or TRBD2 (6 bases each). V gave up 4 bases and J gave up 7 bases, with 14 bases separating them. Germline V lookup: CDR1 LGHNA, CDR2 YNFKEQ. This CDR3 has 13 amino acids. CDR3 coding DNA: TGTGCCAGCAGCCCTGGGGGGCCCGGGGAGCAGTACTTC. Its translation is CASSPGGPGEQYF.

This chain joins TRBV25-1 and TRBJ2-7; D is unresolved. The CDR3 loop spans 12 amino acids. V dropped 2 bases and J dropped 5 bases, with 7 bases sitting between them. Germline CDR1 reads MGHDK; CDR2 reads SYGVNS. CDR3 sequence (DNA): TGTGCCAGCAGTGAACTGGACCACGAGCAGTACTTC. Protein: CASSELDHEQYF.

This chain joins TRBV18 and TRBJ1-2, with a weak D call TRBD1 (5 bases). CDR1 and CDR2 (germline): KGHSH, LQKENI. The V gene lost 1 base and the J gene lost 8 bases, with 11 bases spanning the gap. This CDR3 is built from 13 residues. The CDR3 bases are TGTGCCAGCTCACCACTGGAAAGGGACGGCTACACCTTC. Translated, it gives CASSPLERDGYTF.

This sequence joins TRBV6-1 and TRBJ2-1, with 8 bases identical to TRBD2. The CDR3 loop spans 17 amino acids. Germline CDR1 and CDR2: MNHNS and SASEGT. After removal of 4 bases from V and 6 bases from J, the junction contained 14 bases not matched to a gene. CDR3 in DNA: TGTGCCAGCAGTGCACCGACTAGCGCGATCACTCTCAATGAGCAGTTCTTC. This codes for CASSAPTSAITLNEQFF.

This chain links TRBV4-1 with TRBJ2-3; the D gene is possibly TRBD1 (5 bases). CDR3 length: 17 amino acids. The ends were cut back, 0 bases at V and 5 bases at J, with 18 bases in the middle. Germline CDR1 MGHRA, CDR2 YSYEKL. CDR3 DNA: TGCGCCAGCAGCCAAGAGAGGCAGGGAACGCGGAAAGATACGCAGTATTTT. Translating it yields CASSQERQGTRKDTQYF.

V is TRBV27 and J is TRBJ2-7, with 7 bases identical to TRBD1. The ends lost 5 bases at V and 2 bases at J; junction bases unmatched: 30. This CDR3 spans 22 amino acids. Germline V gene lookup returns CDR1 MNHEY and CDR2 SMNVEV (reference sequence). CDR3 DNA sequence: TGTGCCAGCAGTGGCCCGGGACAACTACGCGAGTGGGGTGGCAGGGGGACCTACGAGCAGTACTTC. It specifies CASSGPGQLREWGGRGTYEQYF.

The chain joins TRBV15 to TRBJ2-3; D is uncertain. CDR1 is LNHNV, CDR2 YYDKDF, per germline (reference sequence). The germline V and J ends were trimmed by 0 bases and 5 bases, with 6 bases remaining between them. This CDR3 is 13 amino acids long. The CDR3 DNA reads TGTGCCACCAGCAGAGATTTTAGAGATACGCAGTATTTT. Its protein is CATSRDFRDTQYF.

This chain connects TRBV27 to TRBJ1-1; 9 positions match TRBD1. The CDR3 covers 14 residues. Germline V lookup: CDR1 MNHEY, CDR2 SMNVEV (reference sequence). V lost 4 bases, J lost 6 bases, and 6 bases stayed unmatched. The CDR3 is CASSSPTGGPEAFF. The CDR3, as DNA: TGTGCCAGCAGTTCCCCTACAGGGGGCCCTGAAGCTTTCTTT.

This clone has a single count. The J gene is TRBJ2-5, the V gene TRBV30, with TRBD2 matching 9 bases. Germline loops: CDR1 GTSNPN, CDR2 SVGIG (reference sequence). V gave up 4 bases and J gave up 1 base; unmatched junction bases: 7. The CDR3 totals 15 residues. The CDR3 DNA reads TGTGCCTGGAACCAAGCGGGGGGCCCCCAAGAGACCCAGTACTTC. Its protein is CAWNQAGGPQETQYF. Based on the CDR3 plus reference TRBV30 and TRBJ2-5, the full variable domain is SQTIHQWPATLVQPVGSPLSLECTVEGTSNPNLYWYRQAAGRGLQLLFYSVGIGQISSEVPQNLSASRPQDRQFILSSKKLLLSDSGFYLCAWNQAGGPQETQYFGPGTRLLVL.

Regarding this clone: The same CDR3 is also encoded by other DNA sequences in this sample. This chain links TRBV7-2 with TRBJ2-1; 7 nucleotides align to TRBD1. Germline CDR1 reads SGHTA; CDR2 reads FQGNSA. The CDR3 spans 15 residues. Trimming cost V 0 bases and J 1 base; bases outside gene matches: 0. CDR3 in amino acids: CASSLARGSYNEQFF. The CDR3 DNA follows: TGTGCCAGCAGCTTAGCCAGGGGGTCCTACAATGAGCAGTTCTTC.